This T cell receptor (beta chain) is drawn from a study of cytomegalovirus exposure and HLA in healthy donors (TCRdb year 2017). For the study in its entirety: According to an earlier analysis of several hundred of the donors, 150 million to 200 million T cells yielded 117 million unique TCR beta sequences and approximately 300 Gb of sequence data. An early release covering 500 to 750 HLA-typed donors comprised 250 to 350 gigabases of sequencing data and approximately 80 million unique TCR sequences. The genetic ancestry cluster associated with self-reported Caucasian donors included 80% to 90% of the approximately 430 genotyped donors. The study aimed to test whether signatures of past pathogen exposure could be identified by cataloging public T cell receptors. The T cell repertoires of 670 or so subjects were profiled by immunosequencing and related to cytomegalovirus serostatus. In addition to the first cohort of 650 to 800 subjects, a separate validation cohort of approximately 110 different subjects was used. High-throughput TCR immunosequencing, statistical association of individual TCRs with disease status, and machine learning were combined to predict cytomegalovirus infection status. A later analysis re-analyzed previously published TCR beta repertoires from roughly 630 donors and added high-resolution HLA genotyping to study TCR occurrence patterns. In the later analysis, no new phenotypic data were used to find candidate immune exposures; instead, reliance was placed on TCR beta sequences and their occurrence across donors. To decide whether each TCR beta V gene segment behaved as functional or pseudogenic, an earlier analysis of some 570 of the donors relied on high-throughput TCR beta sequencing. Donor age, sex, ethnicity and CMV serostatus were collected together with the repertoire data. A later genetic analysis took genome-wide SNP genotypes for about 65% of the roughly 670 donors and used that subset as a discovery cohort. Every repertoire in the discovery cohort had been generated on one and the same sequencing platform. HLA typing covered class I and class II loci at four-digit resolution. The number of typed donors differed by locus: about 620-630 for A, B, C, DRB1 and DQB1; 522 for DQA1; 606 for DPA1; and roughly 490 for DPB1. Because of strong linkage in the cohort, four or five DR-DQ haplotypes were treated as single units for association and clustering. Among some 400 genotyped donors of the cohort, an average of approximately 220,000 unique TCR beta nucleotide sequences was sequenced per donor, of which roughly 17% were non-productive. The research as a whole found: Presence/absence analyses assumed roughly uniform sequencing depth across donors, an assumption that may not hold. Compared with the approximately 710-donor mean, donors in an Asian-associated ancestry cluster had fewer N-insertions in productive TCRs, according to a later genetic analysis. Most CMV-associated TCR beta chains appeared to be HLA-restricted in a later analysis, and the HLA associations seemed to be driven largely by CMV exposure. Correlated functional status among segregating V segments might reflect linkage disequilibrium, but an unknown experimental factor could not be ruled out. In an earlier analysis of fewer than 750 of the donors, most TCR beta V segments were observed in productive rearrangements about 87% or about 30% of the time, broadly matching IMGT annotations. The only immune exposure information available for the cohort was CMV serostatus. The study gave a list of about 150 TCR beta chains associated with cytomegalovirus. Only TCR beta chains were sequenced in this cohort, and the absence of alpha or paired-chain data limited detectable features. Three of the identified cytomegalovirus-associated TCR beta chains were confirmed in vitro to be specific for cytomegalovirus antigens. A further reported finding was that TCR beta sequences accurately predicted the HLA-A and HLA-B alleles for most subjects in the first cohort. In a later analysis, TCR association rates were found to vary across HLA loci, with the most associated TCRs seen for DRB1 alleles and the fewest for HLA-C alleles. Most TCR sequences were observed very rarely across donors, whereas some public TCRs were present in many individuals. HLA typing was unavailable for some donors at each locus, so association tests used only the typed subset. The classifier was reported to diagnose cytomegalovirus status with high specificity and sensitivity in both the original cohort and the validation cohort. In a later analysis, over 15,000 TCR beta sequences were associated with specific HLA alleles at a false discovery rate of 0.05. Approximately 18 rarely observed V segments, including chromosome 9 orphons, were excluded from the earlier analysis of several hundred of the donors because counts were too low. When HLA alleles, especially DR and DQ, strongly co-occurred, attributing TCR associations to individual alleles was difficult. Some IMGT-functional V segments, including TRBV6-2 and TRBV6-3, could not be distinguished by the 87-base-pair reads and were therefore excluded. A later analysis reported that several top co-occurrence clusters appeared linked to parvovirus B19, influenza, CMV and Epstein-Barr virus. A cluster of highly shared sequence variants was judged likely to represent a technical artifact of the sequencing pipeline. Compared with equally common non-associated chains, HLA-associated TCR beta chains in a later analysis were more clonally expanded and had lower generation probabilities. The authors suggested that the approach could potentially be extended to other disease states and immunological phenotypes. In a later genetic analysis, a missense DCLRE1C variant was associated with V-gene and J-gene trimming of TCR beta chains, and the association was replicated in an independent cohort.

Library preparation used the immunoSEQ multiplex PCR assay. For the multiplex PCR, a mixture combining 60 forward primers for TCR Vbeta segments and 13 reverse primers for TCR Jbeta segments was used. The CDR3 region of rearranged TCR beta genes was amplified from genomic DNA by a multiplex PCR assay. Amplified TCR beta libraries were sequenced as 87-base-pair reads on the Illumina HiSeq System. On the study's bioinformatics: In a later analysis, 80 million or so unique TCR beta chains were counted across the 500 to 850 repertoires, and approximately 11 million of these chains were shared by at least two donors. Raw reads were error-corrected and collapsed into unique sequences with a nearest-neighbor algorithm that merged closely related sequences to remove PCR and sequencing errors. Alignment of CDR3 sequences to IMGT reference sequences was used to assign V, D and J gene segments. Each retained sequence needed at least a six-nucleotide match to both a V gene segment and a J gene segment. A rearrangement counted as productive if the CDR3 had no stop codons and remained in frame with V and J, and every other rearrangement counted as non-productive. Following IMGT convention, CDR3 was defined as the stretch from the second conserved V-encoded cysteine to the conserved J-encoded phenylalanine. Sequences without an unambiguous match to a single V gene segment were excluded from the earlier analysis of approximately 560 of the donors. An earlier analysis of over 450 of the donors classified V segments as functional when productive rearrangements were above 56.7% and as segregating when the standard deviation between donors was above 5%. To diagnose cytomegalovirus status from the catalog of TCR beta chain sequences, a statistical classification framework was built. In a later analysis, V and J genes were assigned by comparing TCR nucleotide sequences against IMGT/GENE-DB human TR gene sequences. In a later analysis, CDR3 sequences and most-parsimonious VDJ recombination scenarios were assigned using the TCRdist pipeline. In a later analysis, every TCR beta chain was defined by the combination of its CDR3 amino acid sequence and its V-gene family, and reads without a unique V-gene family were dropped. As a way to deal with suspected cross-contamination and a sequencing artifact, a later analysis dropped hundreds of nucleotide sequences that were highly shared and had low generation probability. For each public chain, a later analysis derived a clonal expansion index from normalized ranks of inferred template counts within each repertoire. In a later analysis, generation probabilities were computed with a VDJ recombination model fitted to out-of-frame rearrangements, and the resulting probabilities were checked against IGoR. In a later analysis, TCR-TCR, TCR-HLA and TCR-CMV co-occurrence was scored with hypergeometric tests, and a repertoire-size bias correction was applied to TCR pairs. False discovery rates were estimated in a later analysis by permuting HLA or CMV assignments 20 times. A later analysis grouped co-occurring TCRs with DBSCAN, adding TCRdist sequence similarity when clustering within HLA-allele-positive subsets. For co-occurrence clustering, repertoires with fewer than 30,000 or more than 120,000 public chains were excluded, along with about five repertoires with anomalous nucleotide sharing. TCRdb limited this immuneACCESS table to in-frame rearrangements with V and J called. A share of clones is missing; checked studies link under half to unresolved V genes, and the rest is unexplained. V, J and clone size reflect that table, while D and trimming were determined from the DNA. Across this sample there are over 130,000 clones, with approximately 88% seen only once. Roughly 0.5% of the sample is held by the ten biggest clonotypes.

As to this clone: Its recognized antigen is unknown. Per-nucleotide qualities are absent, and no much larger clonotype sits a single base away.

CDR1 is given as MNHEY and CDR2 as SVGAGI, both from the germline V gene. The germline ends are 16 bases apart after V is trimmed by 5 bases and J by 6 bases. Measured from the cysteine to the phenylalanine, the CDR3 is 15 residues long. The sequence is cut down to CDR3 DNA, 45 bases in frame from base 1. The cohort consisted of approximately 690 healthy bone marrow donors. Cohort members were all nominally healthy when sampled, although unrecorded immune exposures were likely present. The donor tested CMV seronegative and was one of the 352 seronegative cohort members. Each donor provided a peripheral blood sample, and peripheral blood mononuclear cells were used for TCR beta sequencing. The Qiagen DNeasy Blood Extraction Kit was used to extract genomic DNA from the blood cell samples.

Rearrangement joined TRBV6-5 to TRBJ2-2, with the D gene uncertain. The sequence came from a middle-aged woman in good health and CMV-seronegative. The specimen sequenced was PBMCs. The CDR3 protein: CASSIDISGPGELFF. The sequence in DNA is TGTGCCAGCAGTATAGATATCTCAGGCCCCGGGGAGCTGTTTTTT.